The rows below give T cell receptor beta chains drawn from one sample of a study of shared clonotypes between healthy human individuals. TCRdb's copy holds only in-frame clones and misses some; the assay was immunoSEQ multiplex PCR. The table lists fewer than 600,000 clones, roughly 79% of them singletons. What was sequenced was PBMCs. These receptors were collected from a woman aged 40 to 55 in good health. Some clones in this sample may be carry-over from other donors' samples. Both conserved end residues are part of each CDR3. D genes are given only for firm matches. Expanded clones get a size class; other rows say once, few or many, or leave the size out.

>TRBV5-1|TRBD2|.|TRBJ2-1
CASSLLAETYNEQFF
TGCGCCAGCAGCTTACTAGCGGAGACCTACAATGAGCAGTTCTTC
>TRBV4-2|.|.|TRBJ1-4
CASSLAGTTEKLFF
TGTGCCAGCAGCCTTGCAGGGACCACAGAAAAACTGTTTTTT
>TRBV5-4|TRBD2|.|TRBJ2-5
CASSKALAGGPGETQYF
TGTGCCAGCAGCAAAGCGCTAGCGGGAGGGCCGGGGGAGACCCAGTACTTC
>TRBV6-5|TRBD1|.|TRBJ2-7
CASSPTGDYEQYF
TGTGCCAGCAGCCCGACAGGGGACTACGAGCAGTACTTC
>TRBV18|TRBD1|.|TRBJ2-5
CASSPPQVRTGGRETQYF
TGTGCCAGCTCACCACCTCAGGTCCGGACAGGGGGCCGAGAGACCCAGTACTTC
>TRBV6-1|.|.|TRBJ1-1
CASSEAHREAFF
TGTGCCAGCAGTGAAGCCCACCGTGAAGCTTTCTTT
>TRBV28|TRBD1|.|TRBJ2-6
CASSLTTGTGVGANVLTF
TGTGCCAGCAGTTTGACGACCGGGACAGGGGTCGGGGCCAACGTCCTGACTTTC
>TRBV5-4|.|.|TRBJ2-3
CASSLGAELSTDTQYF
TGTGCCAGCAGCTTGGGGGCGGAGTTGAGCACAGATACGCAGTATTTT
>TRBV9|.|.|TRBJ1-3
CASSPTRQGTGNTIYF
TGTGCCAGCAGCCCCACCCGTCAAGGAACTGGAAACACCATATATTTT
>TRBV21-1|.|.|TRBJ2-5
CASSAPVAGGAPGDEYF
.
>TRBV4-1|.|.|TRBJ2-1
CASSQGLTSGRYNEQFF
TGCGCCAGCAGCCAAGGGCTGACAAGCGGCAGATACAATGAGCAGTTCTTC
>TRBV5-1|.|few|TRBJ1-3
CASSLGTAGNTIYF
TGCGCCAGCAGCTTGGGGACAGCTGGAAACACCATATATTTT
>TRBV9|.|.|TRBJ1-3
CASSVGPGPNSGNTIYF
TGTGCCAGCAGCGTAGGCCCGGGCCCCAACTCTGGAAACACCATATATTTT
>TRBV6-5|.|.|TRBJ1-2
CASSSGTGLPNYGYTF
TGTGCCAGCAGTTCCGGGACCGGATTGCCTAACTATGGCTACACCTTC
>TRBV5-1|.|.|TRBJ1-5
CASSPIGGQPQHF
TGCGCCAGCAGCCCCATAGGGGGTCAGCCCCAGCATTTT
>TRBV30|.|.|TRBJ1-4
CAWGNEKLFF
TGTGCCTGGGGTAATGAAAAACTGTTTTTT
>TRBV30|.|.|TRBJ2-5
CAWSEITTGTRGQETQYF
TGTGCCTGGAGTGAAATAACGACCGGGACACGGGGGCAAGAGACCCAGTACTTC
>TRBV6-1|.|.|TRBJ2-7
CASRAGQSLYEQYF
TGTGCCAGCAGGGCCGGACAGAGTCTCTACGAGCAGTACTTC
>TRBV19|TRBD2|.|TRBJ2-7
CASSIPAGVGEQYF
TGTGCCAGTAGTATCCCAGCGGGAGTAGGCGAGCAGTACTTC
>TRBV7-3|TRBD2|.|TRBJ2-7
CASSFGGRGYEQYF
TGTGCCAGCAGCTTCGGAGGGAGGGGCTACGAGCAGTACTTC
>TRBV27|TRBD1|.|TRBJ1-4
CASSSRTGGFRREREKLFF
TGTGCCAGCAGTTCCCGGACAGGCGGGTTTCGTCGAGAAAGAGAAAAACTGTTTTTT
>TRBV7-2|.|few|TRBJ1-2
CASSLAQRTASYGYTF
TGTGCCAGCAGCTTAGCGCAGAGGACAGCAAGCTATGGCTACACCTTC
>TRBV2|.|.|TRBJ2-1
CASSYRAEQFF
TGTGCCAGCAGTTACAGGGCTGAGCAGTTCTTC
>TRBV29-1|.|.|TRBJ2-7
CSVEEAQGYEQYF
TGCAGCGTTGAAGAGGCGCAGGGCTACGAGCAGTACTTC
>TRBV5-1|.|.|TRBJ1-5
CASSLEGYSNQPQHF
TGCGCCAGCAGCTTGGAGGGGTATAGCAATCAGCCCCAGCATTTT